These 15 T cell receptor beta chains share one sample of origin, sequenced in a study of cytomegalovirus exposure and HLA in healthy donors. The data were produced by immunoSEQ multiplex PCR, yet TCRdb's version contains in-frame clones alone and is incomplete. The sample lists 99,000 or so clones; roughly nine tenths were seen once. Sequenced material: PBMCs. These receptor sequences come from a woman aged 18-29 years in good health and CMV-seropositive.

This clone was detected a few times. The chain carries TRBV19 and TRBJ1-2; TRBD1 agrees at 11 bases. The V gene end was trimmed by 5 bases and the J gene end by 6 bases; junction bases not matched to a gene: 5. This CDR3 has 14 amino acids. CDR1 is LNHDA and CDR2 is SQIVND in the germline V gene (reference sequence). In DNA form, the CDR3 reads TGTGCCAGTAGTCCTCAGGACAGGGGGCATGGCTACACCTTC. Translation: CASSPQDRGHGYTF.

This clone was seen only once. The CDR3 sequence: CASRDSLGGLDGYTF. The CDR3 DNA is TGTGCCAGCAGGGATAGTCTAGGGGGATTGGATGGCTACACCTTC. This rearrangement joins TRBV2 to TRBJ1-2; D is possibly TRBD1 (6 bases). This CDR3 is built from 15 residues. Trimming took off 6 bases at V and 6 bases at J, with 20 bases between the two ends. Germline V lookup: CDR1 SNHLY, CDR2 FYNNEI.

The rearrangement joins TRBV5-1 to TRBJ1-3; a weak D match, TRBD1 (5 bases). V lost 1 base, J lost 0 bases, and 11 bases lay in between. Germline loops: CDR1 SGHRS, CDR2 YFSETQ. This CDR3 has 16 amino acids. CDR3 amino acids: CASSLSGQTSGNTIYF. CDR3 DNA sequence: TGCGCCAGCAGCTTGTCTGGACAAACCTCTGGAAACACCATATATTTT.

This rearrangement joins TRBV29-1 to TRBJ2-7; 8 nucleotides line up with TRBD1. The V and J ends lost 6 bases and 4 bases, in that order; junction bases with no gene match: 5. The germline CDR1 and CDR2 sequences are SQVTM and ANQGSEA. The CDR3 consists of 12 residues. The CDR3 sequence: CSVATGVYEQYF. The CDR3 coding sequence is TGCAGCGTCGCGACAGGGGTGTACGAGCAGTACTTC.

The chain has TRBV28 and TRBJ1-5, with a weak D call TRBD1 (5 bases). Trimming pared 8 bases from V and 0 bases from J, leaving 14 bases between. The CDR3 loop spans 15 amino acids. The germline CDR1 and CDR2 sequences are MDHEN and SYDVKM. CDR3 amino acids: CASGAYPNSNQPQHF. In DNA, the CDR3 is TGTGCCAGCGGGGCCTATCCTAATAGCAATCAGCCCCAGCATTTT.

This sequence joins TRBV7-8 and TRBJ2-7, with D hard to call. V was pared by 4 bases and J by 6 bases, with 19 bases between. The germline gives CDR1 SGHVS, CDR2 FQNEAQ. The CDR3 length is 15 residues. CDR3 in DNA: TGTGCCAGCAGCTCCTCTATCTGGTTGAGTGGCGAGCAGTACTTC. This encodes CASSSSIWLSGEQYF.

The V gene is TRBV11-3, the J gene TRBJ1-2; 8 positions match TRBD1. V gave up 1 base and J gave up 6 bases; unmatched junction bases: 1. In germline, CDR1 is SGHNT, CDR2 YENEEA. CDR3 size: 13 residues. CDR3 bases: TGTGCCAGCAGCTTAGCAGGGGGCGATGGCTACACCTTC. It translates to CASSLAGGDGYTF.

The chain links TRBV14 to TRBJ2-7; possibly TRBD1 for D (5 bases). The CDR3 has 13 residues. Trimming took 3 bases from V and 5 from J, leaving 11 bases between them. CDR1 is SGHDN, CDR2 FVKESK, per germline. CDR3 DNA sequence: TGTGCCAGCAGCCAGGGCAGGGCCGACGAGCAGTACTTC. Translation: CASSQGRADEQYF. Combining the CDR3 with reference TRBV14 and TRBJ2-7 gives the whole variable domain EAGVTQFPSHSVIEKGQTVTLRCDPISGHDNLYWYRRVMGKEIKFLLHFVKESKQDESGMPNNRFLAERTGGTYSTLKVQPAELEDSGVYFCASSQGRADEQYFGPGTRLTVT.

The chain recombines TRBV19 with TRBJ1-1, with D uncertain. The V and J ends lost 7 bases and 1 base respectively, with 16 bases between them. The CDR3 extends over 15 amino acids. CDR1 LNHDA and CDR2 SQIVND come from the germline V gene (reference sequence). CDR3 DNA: TGTGCCAGTACCCTAACATGGAGGAGGAACACTGAAGCTTTCTTT. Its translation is CASTLTWRRNTEAFF. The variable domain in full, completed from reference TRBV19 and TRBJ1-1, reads DGGITQSPKYLFRKEGQNVTLSCEQNLNHDAMYWYRQDPGQGLRLIYYSQIVNDFQKGDIAEGYSVSREKKESFPLTVTSAQKNPTAFYLCASTLTWRRNTEAFFGQGTRLTVV.

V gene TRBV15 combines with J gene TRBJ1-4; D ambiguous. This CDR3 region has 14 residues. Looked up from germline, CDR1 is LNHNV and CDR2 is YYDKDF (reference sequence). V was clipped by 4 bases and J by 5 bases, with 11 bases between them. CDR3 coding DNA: TGTGCCACCAGCACGTTCGACGGGAATGAAAAACTGTTTTTT. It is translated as CATSTFDGNEKLFF. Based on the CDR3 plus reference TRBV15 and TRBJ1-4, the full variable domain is DAMVIQNPRYQVTQFGKPVTLSCSQTLNHNVMYWYQQKSSQAPKLLFHYYDKDFNNEADTPDNFQSRRPNTSFCFLDIRSPGLGDTAMYLCATSTFDGNEKLFFGSGTQLSVL.

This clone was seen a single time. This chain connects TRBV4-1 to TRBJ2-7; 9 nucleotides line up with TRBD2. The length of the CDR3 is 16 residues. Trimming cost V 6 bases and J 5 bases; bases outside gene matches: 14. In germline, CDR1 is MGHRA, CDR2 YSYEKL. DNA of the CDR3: TGCGCCAGCAGGCGCCTGGGCGGGGGGGCTCGGAACGAGCAGTACTTC. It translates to CASRRLGGGARNEQYF.

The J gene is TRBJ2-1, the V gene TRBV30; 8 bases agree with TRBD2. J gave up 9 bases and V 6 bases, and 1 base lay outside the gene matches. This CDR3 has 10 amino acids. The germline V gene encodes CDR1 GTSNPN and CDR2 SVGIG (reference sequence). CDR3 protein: CACLAGEQFF. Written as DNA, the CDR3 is TGTGCCTGCCTAGCGGGTGAGCAGTTCTTC. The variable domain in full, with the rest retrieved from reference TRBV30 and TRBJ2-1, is SQTIHQWPATLVQPVGSPLSLECTVEGTSNPNLYWYRQAAGRGLQLLFYSVGIGQISSEVPQNLSASRPQDRQFILSSKKLLLSDSGFYLCACLAGEQFFGPGTRLTVL.

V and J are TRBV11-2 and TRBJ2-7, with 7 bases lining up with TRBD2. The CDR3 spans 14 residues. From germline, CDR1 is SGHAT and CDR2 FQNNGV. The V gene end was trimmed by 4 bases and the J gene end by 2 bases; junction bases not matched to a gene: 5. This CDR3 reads CASSSTSAPYEQYF. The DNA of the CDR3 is TGTGCCAGCAGCTCCACTAGCGCTCCCTACGAGCAGTACTTC.

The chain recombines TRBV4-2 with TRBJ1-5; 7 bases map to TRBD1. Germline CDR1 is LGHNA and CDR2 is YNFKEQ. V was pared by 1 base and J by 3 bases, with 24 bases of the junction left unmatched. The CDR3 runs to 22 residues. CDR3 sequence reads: CASSQGSGRGQVWGYDNQPQHF. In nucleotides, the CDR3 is TGTGCCAGCAGCCAAGGTTCCGGCCGAGGACAGGTTTGGGGATATGACAATCAGCCCCAGCATTTT.

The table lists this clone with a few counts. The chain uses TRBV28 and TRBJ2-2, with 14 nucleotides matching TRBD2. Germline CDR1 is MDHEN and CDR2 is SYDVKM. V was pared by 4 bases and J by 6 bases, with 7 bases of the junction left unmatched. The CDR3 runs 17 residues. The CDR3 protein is CASSYGTSGRFAGELFF. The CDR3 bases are TGTGCCAGCAGTTACGGGACTAGCGGGAGATTTGCCGGGGAGCTGTTTTTT.